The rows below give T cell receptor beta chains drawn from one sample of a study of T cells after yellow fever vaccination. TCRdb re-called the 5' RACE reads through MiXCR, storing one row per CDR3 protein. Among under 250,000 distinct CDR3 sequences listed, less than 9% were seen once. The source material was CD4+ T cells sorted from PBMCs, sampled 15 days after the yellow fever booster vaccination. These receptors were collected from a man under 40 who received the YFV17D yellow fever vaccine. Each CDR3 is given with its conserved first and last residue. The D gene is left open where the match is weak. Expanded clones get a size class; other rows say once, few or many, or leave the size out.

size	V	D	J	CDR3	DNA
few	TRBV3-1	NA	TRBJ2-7	CASRRNRDKSYEQYF	TGTGCCAGCAGGCGTAACCGGGACAAGTCCTACGAGCAGTACTTC
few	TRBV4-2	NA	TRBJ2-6	CASSQLHGGGSGANVLTF	TGTGCCAGCAGCCAACTACATGGTGGGGGATCTGGGGCCAACGTCCTGACTTTC
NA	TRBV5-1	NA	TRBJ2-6	CASSLFRAPSSSSGANVLTF	TGCGCCAGCAGCTTGTTCAGGGCCCCTTCCTCCAGCTCTGGGGCCAACGTCCTGACTTTC
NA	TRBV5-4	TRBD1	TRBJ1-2	CASSPRQGAGGYTF	TGTGCCAGCAGCCCGAGACAGGGGGCGGGTGGCTACACCTTC
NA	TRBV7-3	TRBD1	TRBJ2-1	CASSSGTGKQFF	TGTGCCAGCAGCTCAGGGACAGGGAAGCAGTTCTTC
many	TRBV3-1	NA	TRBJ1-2	CASSQGAGSYGYTF	TGTGCCAGCAGCCAAGGGGCGGGGAGCTATGGCTACACCTTC
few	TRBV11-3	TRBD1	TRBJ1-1	CASSVRGDTEAFF	TGTGCCAGCAGCGTCAGGGGGGACACTGAAGCTTTCTTT
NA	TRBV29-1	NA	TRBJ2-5	CSVWGRVTGQGAQYF	TGCAGCGTTTGGGGGCGGGTGACAGGCCAAGGGGCCCAGTACTTC
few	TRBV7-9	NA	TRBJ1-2	CASSLGGTGGYGYTF	TGTGCCAGCAGCTTAGGAGGTACAGGCGGCTATGGCTACACCTTC
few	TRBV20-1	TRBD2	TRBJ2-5	CSARDQLAGVYETQYF	TGCAGTGCTAGAGATCAACTAGCGGGAGTCTATGAGACCCAGTACTTC
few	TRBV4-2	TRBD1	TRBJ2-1	CASSQLTGSDEQFF	TGTGCCAGCAGCCAGCTGACAGGGAGCGATGAGCAGTTCTTC
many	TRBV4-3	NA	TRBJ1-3	CASSQAIEGALNTIYF	TGCGCCAGCAGCCAAGCAATCGAAGGGGCCCTGAACACCATATATTTT
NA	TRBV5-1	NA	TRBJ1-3	CASQDVFSGNTIYF	TGCGCCAGCCAGGACGTATTCTCTGGAAACACCATATATTTT
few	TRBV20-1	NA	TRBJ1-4	CSARAGSDFEKLFF	TGCAGTGCTAGGGCAGGCAGTGATTTTGAAAAACTGTTTTTT
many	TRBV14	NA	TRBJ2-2	CASSRAQLGELFF	TGTGCCAGCAGCCGAGCCCAGCTTGGGGAGCTGTTTTTT
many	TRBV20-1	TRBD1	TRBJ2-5	CSGHGRTGNLGTQYF	TGCAGTGGTCATGGGAGGACAGGGAATTTGGGGACCCAGTACTTC
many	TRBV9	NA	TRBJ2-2	CASSVGLSRGTGELFF	TGTGCCAGCAGCGTAGGTCTATCGAGGGGGACCGGGGAGCTGTTTTTT
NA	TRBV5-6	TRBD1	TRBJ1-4	CASKPGQGAINEKLFF	TGTGCCAGCAAGCCGGGACAGGGGGCCATTAATGAAAAACTGTTTTTT
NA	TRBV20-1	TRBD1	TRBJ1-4	CSASPGRGPEKLFF	TGCAGTGCTAGCCCTGGCAGGGGGCCTGAAAAACTGTTTTTT
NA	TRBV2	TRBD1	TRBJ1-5	CASGTGHQPQHF	TGTGCCAGCGGGACAGGGCATCAGCCCCAGCATTTT
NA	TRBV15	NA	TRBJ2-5	CATSLGASVRETQYF	TGTGCCACCAGCCTTGGGGCCAGTGTGAGAGAGACCCAGTACTTC
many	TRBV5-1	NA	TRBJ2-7	CASRKTGTEVGEQYF	TGCGCCAGCAGAAAAACCGGGACGGAGGTGGGGGAGCAGTACTTC
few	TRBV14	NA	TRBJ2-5	CASSQEFTRQAQYF	TGTGCCAGCAGCCAAGAATTTACCCGACAAGCCCAGTACTTC
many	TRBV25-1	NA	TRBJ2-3	CASSDPRGTDTQYF	TGTGCCAGCAGTGATCCCAGGGGCACAGATACGCAGTATTTT
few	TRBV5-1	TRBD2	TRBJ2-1	CASSSGTSGMGGNEQFF	TGCGCCAGCAGCTCCGGGACTAGCGGGATGGGGGGTAATGAGCAGTTCTTC
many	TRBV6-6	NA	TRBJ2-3	CASSYMADTQYF	TGTGCCAGCAGCTATATGGCAGATACGCAGTATTTT
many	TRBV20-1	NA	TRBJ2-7	CSARSGDPYEQYF	TGCAGTGCACGGAGTGGGGACCCCTACGAGCAGTACTTC
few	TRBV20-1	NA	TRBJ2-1	CSASGAFNSYNEQFF	TGCAGTGCAAGCGGTGCCTTCAACTCCTACAATGAGCAGTTCTTC
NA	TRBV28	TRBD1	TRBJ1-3	CASSPRTGAGNTIYF	TGTGCCAGCAGTCCAAGGACAGGGGCTGGAAACACCATATATTTT
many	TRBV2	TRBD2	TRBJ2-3	CASSALAGTDTQYF	TGTGCCAGCAGTGCACTAGCGGGAACAGATACGCAGTATTTT